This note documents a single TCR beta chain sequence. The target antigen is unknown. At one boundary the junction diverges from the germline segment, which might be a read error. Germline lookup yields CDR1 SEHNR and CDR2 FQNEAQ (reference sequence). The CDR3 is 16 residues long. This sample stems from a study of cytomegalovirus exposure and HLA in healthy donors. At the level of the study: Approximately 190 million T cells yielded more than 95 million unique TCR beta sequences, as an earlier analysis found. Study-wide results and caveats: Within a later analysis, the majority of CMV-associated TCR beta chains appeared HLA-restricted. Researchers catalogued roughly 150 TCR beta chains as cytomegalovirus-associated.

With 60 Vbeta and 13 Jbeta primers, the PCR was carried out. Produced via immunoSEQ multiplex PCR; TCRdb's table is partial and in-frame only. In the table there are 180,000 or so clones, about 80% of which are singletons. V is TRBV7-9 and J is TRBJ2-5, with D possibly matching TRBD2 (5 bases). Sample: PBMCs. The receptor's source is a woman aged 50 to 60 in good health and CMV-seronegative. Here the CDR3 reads CSSSLNPRGFQETQYF. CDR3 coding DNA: TGTTCCAGCAGCTTAAATCCTCGGGGTTTCCAAGAGACCCAGTACTTC.